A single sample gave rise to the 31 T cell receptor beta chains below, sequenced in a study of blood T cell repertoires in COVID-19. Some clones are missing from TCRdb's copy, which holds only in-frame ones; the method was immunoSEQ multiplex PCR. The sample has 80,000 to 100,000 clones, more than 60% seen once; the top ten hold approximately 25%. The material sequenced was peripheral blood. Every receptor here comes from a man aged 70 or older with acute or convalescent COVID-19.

The CDR3 DNA sequence: TGTGCCAGCAGTAGGTCTAGCGGGGGCTCCTACGAGCAGTACTTC. Translated: CASSRSSGGSYEQYF. V is TRBV4-2 and J is TRBJ2-7, with 10 bases identical to TRBD2. The V segment lost 6 bases and the J segment 0 bases; nucleotides outside the gene matches: 5. CDR3 length: 15 residues. CDR1 is LGHNA and CDR2 is YNFKEQ in the germline V gene.

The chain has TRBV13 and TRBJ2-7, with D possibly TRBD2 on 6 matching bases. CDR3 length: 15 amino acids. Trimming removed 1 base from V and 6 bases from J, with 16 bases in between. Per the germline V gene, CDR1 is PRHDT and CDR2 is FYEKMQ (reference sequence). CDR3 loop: CASSLEGRGYREQYF. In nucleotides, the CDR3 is TGTGCCAGCAGCTTAGAGGGTCGGGGGTACCGCGAGCAGTACTTC.

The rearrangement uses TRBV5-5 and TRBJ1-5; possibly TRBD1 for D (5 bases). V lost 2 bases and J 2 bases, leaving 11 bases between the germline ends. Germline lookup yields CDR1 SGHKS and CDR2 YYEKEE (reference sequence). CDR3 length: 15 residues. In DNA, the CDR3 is TGTGCCAGCAGCTTAAGGGACTATGGCAATCAGCCCCAGCATTTT. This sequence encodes CASSLRDYGNQPQHF.

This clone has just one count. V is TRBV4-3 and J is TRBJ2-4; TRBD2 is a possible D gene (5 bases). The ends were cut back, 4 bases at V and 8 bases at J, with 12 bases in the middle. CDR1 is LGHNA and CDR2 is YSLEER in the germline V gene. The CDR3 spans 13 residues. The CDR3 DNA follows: TGCGCCAGCAGCCTTGACCCCGGGGACATTCAGTACTTC. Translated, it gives CASSLDPGDIQYF.

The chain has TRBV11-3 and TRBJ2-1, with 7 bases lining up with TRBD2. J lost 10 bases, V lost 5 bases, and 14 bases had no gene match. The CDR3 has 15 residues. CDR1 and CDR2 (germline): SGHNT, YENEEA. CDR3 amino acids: CASSLGGEGLGEQFF. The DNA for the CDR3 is TGTGCCAGCAGCCTTGGGGGGGAGGGCCTCGGAGAGCAGTTCTTC.

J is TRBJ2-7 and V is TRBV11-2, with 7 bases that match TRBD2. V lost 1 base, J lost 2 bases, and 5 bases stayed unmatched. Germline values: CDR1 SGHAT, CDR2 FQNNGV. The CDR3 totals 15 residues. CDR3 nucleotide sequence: TGTGCCAGCAGCTTAGGTCTAGCGGAAACCTACGAGCAGTACTTC. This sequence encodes CASSLGLAETYEQYF.

CDR3 in DNA: TGCGCCAGCAGTCAACTCCCTCGACAGGGATTATGGCAGTACTTC. Translated: CASSQLPRQGLWQYF. The rearrangement uses TRBV23-1 and TRBJ2-7, with TRBD1 matching over 7 bases. TRBV23-1 qualifies as an ORF whose function is uncertain. The V segment lost 2 bases and the J segment 9 bases; nucleotides outside the gene matches: 13. This CDR3 comprises 15 residues.

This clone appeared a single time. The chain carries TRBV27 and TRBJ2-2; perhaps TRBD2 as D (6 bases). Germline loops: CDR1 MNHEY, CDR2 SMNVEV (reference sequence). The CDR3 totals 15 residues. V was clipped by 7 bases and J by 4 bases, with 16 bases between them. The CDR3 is CASKRDGSGTGELFF. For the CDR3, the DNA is TGTGCCAGCAAGAGGGACGGGAGCGGCACCGGGGAGCTGTTTTTT.

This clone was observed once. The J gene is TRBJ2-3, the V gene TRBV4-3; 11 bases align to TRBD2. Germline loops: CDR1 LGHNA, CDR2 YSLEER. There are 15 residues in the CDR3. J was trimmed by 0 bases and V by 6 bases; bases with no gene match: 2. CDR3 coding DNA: TGCGCCAGCAGTATAGCGGGAGGGAGCACAGATACGCAGTATTTT. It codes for CASSIAGGSTDTQYF.

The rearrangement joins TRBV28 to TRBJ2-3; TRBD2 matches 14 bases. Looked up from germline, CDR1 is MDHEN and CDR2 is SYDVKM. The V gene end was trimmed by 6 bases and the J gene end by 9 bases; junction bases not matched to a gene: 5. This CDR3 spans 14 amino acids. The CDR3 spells CASRGLAGVGTQYF. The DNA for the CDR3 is TGTGCCAGCAGGGGACTAGCGGGAGTAGGGACGCAGTATTTT.

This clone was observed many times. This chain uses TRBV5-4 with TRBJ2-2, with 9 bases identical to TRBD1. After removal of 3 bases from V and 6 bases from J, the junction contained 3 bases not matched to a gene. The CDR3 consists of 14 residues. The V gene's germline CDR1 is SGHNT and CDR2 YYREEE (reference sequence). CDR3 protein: CASSSWTGAGELFF. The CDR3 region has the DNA TGTGCCAGCAGCTCCTGGACAGGGGCCGGGGAGCTGTTTTTT.

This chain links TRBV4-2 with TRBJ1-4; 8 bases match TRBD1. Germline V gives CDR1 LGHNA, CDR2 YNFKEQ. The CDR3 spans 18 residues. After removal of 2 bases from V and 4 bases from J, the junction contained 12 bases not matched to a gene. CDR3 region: CASSQKWEQGEGNEKLFF. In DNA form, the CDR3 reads TGTGCCAGCAGCCAAAAGTGGGAACAGGGGGAGGGTAATGAAAAACTGTTTTTT.

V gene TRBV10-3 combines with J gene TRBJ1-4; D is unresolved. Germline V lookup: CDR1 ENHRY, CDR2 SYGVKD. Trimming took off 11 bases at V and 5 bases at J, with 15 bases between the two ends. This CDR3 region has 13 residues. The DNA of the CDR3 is TGTGCCGCCCAGTCTGACGGGAATGAAAAACTGTTTTTT. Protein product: CAAQSDGNEKLFF.

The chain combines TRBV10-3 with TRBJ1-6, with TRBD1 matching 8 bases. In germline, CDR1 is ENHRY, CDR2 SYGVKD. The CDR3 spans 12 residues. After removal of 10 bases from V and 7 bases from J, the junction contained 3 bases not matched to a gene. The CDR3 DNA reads TGTGCCACCGGGACAGGAAATTCACCCCTCCACTTT. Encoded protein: CATGTGNSPLHF.

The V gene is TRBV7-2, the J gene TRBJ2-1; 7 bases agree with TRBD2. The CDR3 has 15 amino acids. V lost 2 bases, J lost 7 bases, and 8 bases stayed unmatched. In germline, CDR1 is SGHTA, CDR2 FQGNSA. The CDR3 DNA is TGTGCCAGCAGCTTAAGGCGGGAGCGCGGAAATGAGCAGTTCTTC. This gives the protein CASSLRRERGNEQFF.

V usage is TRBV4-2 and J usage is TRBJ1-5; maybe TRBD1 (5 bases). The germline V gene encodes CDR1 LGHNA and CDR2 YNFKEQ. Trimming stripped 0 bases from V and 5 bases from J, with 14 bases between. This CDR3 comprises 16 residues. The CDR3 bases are TGTGCCAGCAGCCAAGATGGGGGGAAGTCAGATCAGCCCCAGCATTTT. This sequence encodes CASSQDGGKSDQPQHF.

This CDR3 is CATSVDSYGYTF. The CDR3 coding sequence is TGTGCCACCAGTGTGGACAGCTATGGCTACACCTTC. The rearrangement uses TRBV24-1 and TRBJ1-2; possible D gene TRBD1, 6 bases. Germline V CDR1 and CDR2: KGHDR, SFDVKD. The V end was cut by 5 bases, the J end by 4 bases, with 7 bases between. The CDR3 contains 12 residues.

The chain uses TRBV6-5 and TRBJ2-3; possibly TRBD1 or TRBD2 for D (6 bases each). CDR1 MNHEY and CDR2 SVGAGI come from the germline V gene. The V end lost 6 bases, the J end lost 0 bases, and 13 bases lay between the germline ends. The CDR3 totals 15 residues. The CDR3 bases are TGTGCCAGCAGGTACAGGGAGGAGAGCACAGATACGCAGTATTTT. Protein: CASRYREESTDTQYF.

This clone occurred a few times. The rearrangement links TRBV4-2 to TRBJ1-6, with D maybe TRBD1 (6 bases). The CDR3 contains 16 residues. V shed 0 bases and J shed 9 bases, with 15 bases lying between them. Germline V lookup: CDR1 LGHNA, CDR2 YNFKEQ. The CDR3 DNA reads TGTGCCAGCAGCCAAGATCCCGCAGGGGTAATTTCACCCCTCCACTTT. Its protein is CASSQDPAGVISPLHF.

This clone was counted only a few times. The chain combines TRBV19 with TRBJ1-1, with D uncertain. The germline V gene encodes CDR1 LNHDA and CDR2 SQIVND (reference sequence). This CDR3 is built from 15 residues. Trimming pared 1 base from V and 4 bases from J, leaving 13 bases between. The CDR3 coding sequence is TGTGCCAGTAGTATAGGGTCCGGCTGGAGCACTGAAGCTTTCTTT. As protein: CASSIGSGWSTEAFF.

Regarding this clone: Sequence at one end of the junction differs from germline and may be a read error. The CDR3, as DNA: TGTGCCACCAGCAGAGACGCAACTAGCGGTAGTTTGTTCGGAGTCTTC. This encodes CATSRDATSGSLFGVF. The chain links TRBV15 to TRBJ2-1; TRBD2 agrees at 8 bases. CDR1 is LNHNV, CDR2 YYDKDF, per germline (reference sequence). The CDR3 is made up of 16 amino acids. The full variable domain, its missing parts supplied by reference TRBV15 and TRBJ2-1, is DAMVIQNPRYQVTQFGKPVTLSCSQTLNHNVMYWYQQKSSQAPKLLFHYYDKDFNNEADTPDNFQSRRPNTSFCFLDIRSPGLGDTAMYLCATSRDATSGSLFGVFGPGTRLTVL.

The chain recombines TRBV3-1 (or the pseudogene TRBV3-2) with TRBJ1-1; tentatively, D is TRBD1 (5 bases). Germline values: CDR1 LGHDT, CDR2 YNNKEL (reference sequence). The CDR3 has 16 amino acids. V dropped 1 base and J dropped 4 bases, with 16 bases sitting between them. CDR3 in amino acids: CASSQGVWGASTEAFF. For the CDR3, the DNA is TGTGCCAGCAGCCAAGGAGTATGGGGCGCGTCCACTGAAGCTTTCTTT.

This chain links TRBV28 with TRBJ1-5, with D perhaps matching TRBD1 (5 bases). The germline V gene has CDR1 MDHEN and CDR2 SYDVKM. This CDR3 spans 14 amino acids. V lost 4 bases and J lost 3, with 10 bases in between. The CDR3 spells CASSSPGDNQPQHF. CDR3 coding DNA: TGTGCCAGCAGTTCCCCGGGGGACAATCAGCCCCAGCATTTT.

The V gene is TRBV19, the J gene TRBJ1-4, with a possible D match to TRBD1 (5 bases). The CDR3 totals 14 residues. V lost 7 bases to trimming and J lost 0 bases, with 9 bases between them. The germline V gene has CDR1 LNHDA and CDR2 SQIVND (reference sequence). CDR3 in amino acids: CASIGGPTNEKLFF. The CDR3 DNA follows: TGTGCCAGTATCGGGGGACCAACTAATGAAAAACTGTTTTTT.

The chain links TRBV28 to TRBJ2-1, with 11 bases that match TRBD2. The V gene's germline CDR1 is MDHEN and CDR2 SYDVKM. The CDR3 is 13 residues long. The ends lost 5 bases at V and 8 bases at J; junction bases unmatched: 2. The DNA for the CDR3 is TGTGCCAGCAGTCTTAGCGGGGGGGATGAGCAGTTCTTC. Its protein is CASSLSGGDEQFF.

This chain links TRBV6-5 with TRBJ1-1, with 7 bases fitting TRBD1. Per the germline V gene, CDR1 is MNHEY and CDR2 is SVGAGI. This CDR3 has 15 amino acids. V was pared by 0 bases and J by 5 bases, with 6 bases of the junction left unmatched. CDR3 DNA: TGTGCCAGCAGTTACTCGAGGGGGCGAGGGACTGAAGCTTTCTTT. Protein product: CASSYSRGRGTEAFF.

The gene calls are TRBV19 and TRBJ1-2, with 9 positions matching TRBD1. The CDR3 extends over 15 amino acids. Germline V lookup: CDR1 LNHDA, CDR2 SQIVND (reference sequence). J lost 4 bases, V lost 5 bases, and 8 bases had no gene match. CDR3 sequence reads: CASSAGQGGSYGYTF. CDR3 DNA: TGTGCCAGTAGTGCGGGACAGGGAGGTTCCTATGGCTACACCTTC. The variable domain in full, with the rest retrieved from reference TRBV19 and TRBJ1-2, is DGGITQSPKYLFRKEGQNVTLSCEQNLNHDAMYWYRQDPGQGLRLIYYSQIVNDFQKGDIAEGYSVSREKKESFPLTVTSAQKNPTAFYLCASSAGQGGSYGYTFGSGTRLTVV.

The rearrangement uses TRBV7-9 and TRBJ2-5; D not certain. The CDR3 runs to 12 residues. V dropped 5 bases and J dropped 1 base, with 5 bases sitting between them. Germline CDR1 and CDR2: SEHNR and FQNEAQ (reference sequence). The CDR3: CASSPFQETQYF. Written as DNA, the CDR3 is TGTGCCAGCAGCCCCTTCCAAGAGACCCAGTACTTC.

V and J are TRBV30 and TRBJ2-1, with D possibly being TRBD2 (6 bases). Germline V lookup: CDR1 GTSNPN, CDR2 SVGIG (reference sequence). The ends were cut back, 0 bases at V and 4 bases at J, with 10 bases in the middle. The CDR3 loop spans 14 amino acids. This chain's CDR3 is CAWSVGTLYNEQFF. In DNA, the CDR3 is TGTGCCTGGAGTGTAGGGACTTTATACAATGAGCAGTTCTTC.

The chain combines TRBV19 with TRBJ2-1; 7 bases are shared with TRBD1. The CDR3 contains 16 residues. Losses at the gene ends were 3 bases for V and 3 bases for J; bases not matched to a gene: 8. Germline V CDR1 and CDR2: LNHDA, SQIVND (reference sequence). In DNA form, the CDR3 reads TGTGCCAGTAGTATTTTCTCCGGACAGGACTACAATGAGCAGTTCTTC. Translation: CASSIFSGQDYNEQFF.

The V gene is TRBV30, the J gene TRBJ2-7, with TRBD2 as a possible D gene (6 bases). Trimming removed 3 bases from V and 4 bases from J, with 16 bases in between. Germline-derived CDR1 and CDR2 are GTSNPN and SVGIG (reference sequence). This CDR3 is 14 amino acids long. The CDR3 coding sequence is TGTGCCTGGAGCAACAAAGCGGGCGGGTACGAGCAGTACTTC. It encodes CAWSNKAGGYEQYF. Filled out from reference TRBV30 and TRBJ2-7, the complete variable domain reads SQTIHQWPATLVQPVGSPLSLECTVEGTSNPNLYWYRQAAGRGLQLLFYSVGIGQISSEVPQNLSASRPQDRQFILSSKKLLLSDSGFYLCAWSNKAGGYEQYFGPGTRLTVT.